Here is one TCR beta chain with its context. The clone's antigen remains unknown. No much larger clone exists at a distance of one base, and base qualities are not known. These data come from a study of blood T cell repertoires in COVID-19 (TCRdb year 2020). About the investigation overall: The collaborator samples originated in the United States, Italy and Spain and spanned the acute and convalescent phases of COVID-19. The prospective study material was composed of cDNA or gDNA derived from T cells, B-cell-depleted T cells, or PBMCs. Where HLA class I and class II types were available, the types were taken from metadata supplied by the sample provider, not from assay-based typing. Samples were obtained from the ongoing ImmuneRACE study (first 160 participants) and from about 1,300 subjects provided by 6 global collaborators. A de-identified subject ID, COVID-19 status, age in years and sex were almost always included in the sample metadata. The repertoires were made available in a free public database intended to serve as a resource for research on the immune response to SARS-CoV-2. Subjects who had been exposed to COVID-19, were actively infected with it, or had recovered from it provided the deeply sampled blood TCRbeta repertoires that made up the dataset. General findings and caveats noted by the study authors: The amount of clinical and demographic metadata varied by source and participant and was provided uncurated.

Whole blood was collected in K2EDTA tubes by collaborating institutions according to the institutions' own protocols. Collaborator samples were shipped for TCRbeta analysis as frozen whole blood, isolated PBMCs, or DNA extracted from either sample type. TCRbeta CDR3 regions were amplified from genomic DNA by means of the immunoSEQ Assay, a bias-controlled multiplex PCR. Turning to the authors' computational methods: The number of nucleated cells in each sample was estimated by amplification of reference gene primers within the assay. To quantify the absolute abundance of each unique TCRbeta CDR3 rearrangement, sequence reads were collapsed and filtered. For each sample, productive Simpson clonality was calculated as the square root of Simpson's diversity index over productive rearrangements. Imported from immuneACCESS, the table was reduced by TCRdb to in-frame sequences with V and J called. These copies leave out some clones; in studies compared against another copy, an unresolved V gene accounts for under half, and the cause of the remainder is not known. That table supplies the V and J calls and clone size; D and trimming were determined from the DNA. This sample has roughly 150,000 clones in its table, and 89% of those were observed once. The ten largest clones take up approximately 3% of the sample.

V is cut by 11 bases and J by 3 bases, and the space between the germline ends is 20 bases. CDR1 KGHSH and CDR2 LQKENI were looked up in the germline V gene. The CDR3 spans 15 residues, from the cysteine through the phenylalanine. The retained sequence is limited to the CDR3, 45 bases, with the frame set at the first base. Sequencing input: peripheral blood. This clonotype originated in a man in his 60s with acute or convalescent COVID-19. Here the chain combines TRBV18 and TRBJ2-1, and the D gene may be TRBD1, 6 bases matching. CDR3 sequence: CASIPPGTRYNEQFF. The sequenced DNA is TGTGCCTCTATTCCTCCCGGGACACGCTACAATGAGCAGTTCTTC.